This T cell receptor (beta chain) was captured by sequencing in a study of blood T cell repertoires in COVID-19 (dated by TCRdb to the early 2020s). About the study as a whole: The collaborator samples originated in the United States, Italy and Spain and spanned the acute and convalescent phases of COVID-19. The material from the prospective study consisted of cDNA or gDNA derived from T cells, B-cell-depleted T cells, or PBMCs. The dataset comprised deeply sampled blood TCRbeta repertoires from subjects exposed to, actively infected with, or recovered from COVID-19. The repertoires were released in a freely available public database intended as a resource for research on the immune response to SARS-CoV-2. Samples were obtained from the ongoing ImmuneRACE study (first 160 participants) and from approximately 1,200 subjects provided by 6 global collaborators. Nearly every sample came with metadata listing a de-identified subject ID, COVID-19 status, age in years and sex. Where available, HLA class I and class II types were obtained from metadata supplied by the sample provider rather than from assay-based typing.

General findings and caveats noted by the study authors: The quantity of clinical and demographic metadata differed by source and by participant and was supplied without curation.

Collaborating institutions collected whole blood in K2EDTA tubes following their own protocols. For TCRbeta analysis, collaborators shipped samples as frozen whole blood, isolated PBMCs, or DNA extracted from either of those sample types. Remarks on this clone: Its antigen is currently not known. Base qualities are not at hand, and no much larger clone is one base apart.

TCRbeta CDR3 regions were amplified from genomic DNA using the immunoSEQ Assay, a bias-controlled multiplex PCR. As for the original processing: Within the assay, amplification of reference gene primers was used to estimate how many nucleated cells each sample contained. Sequence reads were collapsed and filtered to measure the absolute abundance of every unique TCRbeta CDR3 rearrangement. For each sample, productive Simpson clonality was calculated by taking the square root of Simpson's diversity index across productive rearrangements. As stored in TCRdb, this immuneACCESS dataset retains in-frame rearrangements with V and J assigned. A fraction of the clones does not appear; measured against another copy, unresolved V genes explain less than half of the discrepancy, and the remainder lacks a known reason. The V and J calls and clone size come from that table; D and trimming were worked out from the DNA. The sample profile shows 220,000 or so clones; roughly 84% of them were found once. The top ten clonotypes cover 3.6% of the sample.

In the germline V gene, CDR1 corresponds to MNHEY and CDR2 to SVGEGT. The cysteine opens and the phenylalanine closes a CDR3 of 17 amino acids. The entry retains the CDR3 DNA only, 51 bases that are in frame from base 1. Cut back by 0 bases and 2 bases, the V and J ends lie 15 bases apart. This TCR was recovered from a woman older than 75 with acute or convalescent COVID-19. The sequencing input was peripheral blood. The sequence is built from TRBV6-2 or TRBV6-3 and TRBJ2-3; the D gene is perhaps TRBD2, from 6 matching bases. The CDR3 region: CASSYSRDSGLTDTQYF. The DNA is TGTGCCAGCAGTTACTCCCGGGATAGCGGCCTCACAGATACGCAGTATTTT.